This TCR beta chain was sequenced in a study of radiation and T cells in renal cell carcinoma. General study findings and limits: In blood, top tumor clones expanded by 2 weeks, shrinking by 4. Baseline intratumoral clonotype presence is unknown without pretreatment biopsies.

The CDR3 totals 15 residues. The germline CDR1 and CDR2 sequences are LNHDA and SQIVND (reference sequence). The V and J ends lost 3 bases and 1 base respectively, with 13 bases between them. Time point: blood 4 weeks post-SBRT, at nephrectomy. The treatment here: 15 Gy SBRT to primary tumor, nephrectomy 4 weeks later. Nephrectomy followed 15 Gy stereotactic body radiation by 4 weeks. The tumor was a clear cell renal cell carcinoma. Of note for this clone: Its specificity is not known.

Clones were read by immunoSEQ multiplex PCR, and TCRdb kept only the in-frame ones, dropping some. The sample carries about 78,000 clones, 89% recorded once. J is TRBJ2-7 and V is TRBV19, with D possibly being TRBD2 (7 bases). This sequence originates from a woman aged 70-85 years with renal cell carcinoma. The specimen comprised blood, sampled from a patient whose treatment included radiotherapy and nephrectomy. The CDR3 bases are TGTGCCAGTAGTATCGCCGGGGGGCTTTCCTACGAGCAGTACTTC. Protein product: CASSIAGGLSYEQYF.